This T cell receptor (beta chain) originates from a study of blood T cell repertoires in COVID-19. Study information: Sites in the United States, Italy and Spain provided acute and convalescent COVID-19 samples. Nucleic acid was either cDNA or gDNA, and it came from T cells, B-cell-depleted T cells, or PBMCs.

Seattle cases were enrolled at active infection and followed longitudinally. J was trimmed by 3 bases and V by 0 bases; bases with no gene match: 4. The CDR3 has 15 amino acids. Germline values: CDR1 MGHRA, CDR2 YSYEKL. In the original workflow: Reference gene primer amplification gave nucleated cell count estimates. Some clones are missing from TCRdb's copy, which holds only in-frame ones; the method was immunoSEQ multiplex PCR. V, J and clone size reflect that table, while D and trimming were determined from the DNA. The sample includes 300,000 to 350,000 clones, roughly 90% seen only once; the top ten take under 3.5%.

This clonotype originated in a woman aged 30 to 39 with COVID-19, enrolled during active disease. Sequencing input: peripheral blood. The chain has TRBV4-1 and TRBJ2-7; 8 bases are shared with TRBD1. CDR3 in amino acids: CASSQETTGGYEQYF. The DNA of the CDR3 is TGCGCCAGCAGCCAAGAAACTACAGGGGGCTACGAGCAGTACTTC.